This TCR beta chain was identified during a study of shared clonotypes between healthy human individuals. Overall study results and limits: Compared with clonotypes that all four donors shared, non-shared clonotypes had lower generation probabilities.

As to this clone: Its target is not known.

TCRdb's copy holds only in-frame clones and misses some; the assay was immunoSEQ multiplex PCR. The data contain roughly 2,000,000 clones, 80% to 95% of them seen just once; the ten biggest clones take up more than 1.5%. Between the trimmed V and J ends, which lost 3 bases and 4 bases, there was a span of 12 bases. The germline CDR1 and CDR2 sequences are SNHLY and FYNNEI. This CDR3 region has 14 residues. Naive CD8 isolation took CD45RO-negative cells positively selected for CCR7 and excluded terminally differentiated effector memory CD45RA+ cells. Adults of Caucasian background living in Nashville, Tennessee made up all donors.

The clonotype was recovered from a man in his late teens or twenties in good health. Some clones in this sample may be carry-over from other donors' samples. The rearrangement links TRBV2 to TRBJ1-2; D is possibly TRBD1 (6 bases). Sample: naive CD8+ T cells from PBMCs. CDR3 protein: CASSDSGAGYGYTF. CDR3 DNA sequence: TGTGCCAGCAGTGATTCGGGGGCCGGCTATGGCTACACCTTC.